The TCR beta chain described here comes from a study of blood T cell repertoires in COVID-19 (dated by TCRdb to the early 2020s). Context from the whole study: Collaborator samples came from the United States, Italy and Spain and covered acute and convalescent phases of COVID-19. The prospective study material was composed of cDNA or gDNA derived from T cells, B-cell-depleted T cells, or PBMCs. Deeply sampled blood TCRbeta repertoires from subjects exposed to, actively infected with, or recovered from COVID-19 were included in the dataset. Samples were obtained from the ongoing ImmuneRACE study (first 160 participants) and from over 1,000 subjects provided by 6 global collaborators. The repertoires were released in a freely available public database meant as a resource for research on the immune response to SARS-CoV-2. Sample metadata almost always included a de-identified subject ID, COVID-19 status, age in years and sex. HLA class I and class II types, where available, came from metadata supplied by the sample provider rather than from assay-based typing. The paper as a whole reports these results and caveats: How much clinical and demographic metadata was included differed by source and by participant, and the metadata was provided uncurated.

CDR1 and CDR2, looked up from the germline V gene (reference sequence), are LNHDA and SQIVND. The CDR3 sequence holds 15 residues, the cysteine and phenylalanine included. CDR3 DNA is the only sequence kept; it has 45 bases, read in frame from the first base. V and J are trimmed by 1 base and 7 bases, and the gene matches miss 7 bases of the junction. With respect to this clone: Its cognate antigen has yet to be identified. Per-base quality was not reported, and no clone a single base away is much larger than it.

TCRbeta CDR3 regions were amplified from genomic DNA by means of the immunoSEQ Assay, a bias-controlled multiplex PCR. For the original study's pipeline: Nucleated cell counts per sample were estimated from amplification of reference gene primers within the assay. To quantify the absolute abundance of each unique TCRbeta CDR3 rearrangement, sequence reads were collapsed and filtered. For each sample, productive Simpson clonality was calculated as the square root of Simpson's diversity index over productive rearrangements. TCRdb limited this immuneACCESS table to in-frame rearrangements with V and J called. A share of clones is missing; checked studies link under half to unresolved V genes, and the rest is unexplained. The V and J calls and the clone size are those of that table, but D and trimming were determined from the DNA. The table for this sample lists over 45,000 clones; more than 75% of them were counted only once. Approximately 7.2% of the sample is in the top ten clones.

Each collaborating institution followed its own protocols to collect whole blood in K2EDTA tubes. For TCRbeta analysis, collaborators shipped samples as frozen whole blood, isolated PBMCs, or DNA extracted from either of those sample types. The rearrangement combines TRBV19 with TRBJ2-3, with 8 central nucleotides matching TRBD2. This clonotype originated in a man in his 60s with acute or convalescent COVID-19. Sequenced material: peripheral blood. DNA sequence: TGTGCCAGTAGTATAGTCAGCGGGGGAGAAAATACGCAGTATTTT. Protein translation: CASSIVSGGENTQYF.